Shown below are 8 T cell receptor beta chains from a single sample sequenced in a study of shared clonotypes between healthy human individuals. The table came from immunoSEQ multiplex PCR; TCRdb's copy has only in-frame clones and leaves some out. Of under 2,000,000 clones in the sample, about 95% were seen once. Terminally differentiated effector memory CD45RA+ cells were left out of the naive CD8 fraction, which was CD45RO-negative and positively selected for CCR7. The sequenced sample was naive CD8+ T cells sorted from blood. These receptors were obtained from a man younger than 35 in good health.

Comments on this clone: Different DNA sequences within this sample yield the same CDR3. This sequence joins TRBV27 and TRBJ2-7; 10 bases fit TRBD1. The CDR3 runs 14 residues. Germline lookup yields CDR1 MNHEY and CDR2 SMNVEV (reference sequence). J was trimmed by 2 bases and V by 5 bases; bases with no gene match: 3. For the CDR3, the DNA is TGTGCCAGCAGTCCGACAGGGGGCCCCTACGAGCAGTACTTC. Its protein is CASSPTGGPYEQYF.

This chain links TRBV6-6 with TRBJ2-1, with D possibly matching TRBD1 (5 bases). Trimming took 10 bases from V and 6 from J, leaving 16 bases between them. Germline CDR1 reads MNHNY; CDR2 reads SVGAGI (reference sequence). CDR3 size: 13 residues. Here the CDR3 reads CAIGVLQGNEQFF. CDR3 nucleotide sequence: TGTGCCATAGGGGTCCTTCAGGGCAATGAGCAGTTCTTC.

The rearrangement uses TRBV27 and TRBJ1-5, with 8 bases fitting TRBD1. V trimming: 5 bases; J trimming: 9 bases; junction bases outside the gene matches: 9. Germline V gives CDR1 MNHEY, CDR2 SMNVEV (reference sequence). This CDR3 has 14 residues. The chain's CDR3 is CASSLGQAWGPQHF. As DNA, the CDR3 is TGTGCCAGCAGTCTGGGACAGGCATGGGGGCCCCAGCATTTT.

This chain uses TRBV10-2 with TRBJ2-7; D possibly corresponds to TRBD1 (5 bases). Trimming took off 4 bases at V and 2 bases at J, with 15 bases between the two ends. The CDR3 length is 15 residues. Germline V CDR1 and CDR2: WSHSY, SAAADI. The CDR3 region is CASSGFGQQPYEQYF. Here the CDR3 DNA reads TGCGCCAGCAGTGGCTTTGGACAACAACCCTACGAGCAGTACTTC.

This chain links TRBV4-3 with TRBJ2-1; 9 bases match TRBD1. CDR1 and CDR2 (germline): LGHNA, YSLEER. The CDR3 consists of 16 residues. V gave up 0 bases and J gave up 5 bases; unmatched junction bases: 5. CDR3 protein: CASSQEWTGENNEQFF. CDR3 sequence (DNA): TGCGCCAGCAGCCAAGAGTGGACAGGGGAGAACAATGAGCAGTTCTTC.

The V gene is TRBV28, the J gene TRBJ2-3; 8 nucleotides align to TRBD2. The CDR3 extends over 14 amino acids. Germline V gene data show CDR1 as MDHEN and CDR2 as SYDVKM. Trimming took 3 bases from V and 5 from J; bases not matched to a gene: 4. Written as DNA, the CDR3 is TGTGCCAGCAGTTTTAGCGGGGATGAAGATACGCAGTATTTT. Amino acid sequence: CASSFSGDEDTQYF.

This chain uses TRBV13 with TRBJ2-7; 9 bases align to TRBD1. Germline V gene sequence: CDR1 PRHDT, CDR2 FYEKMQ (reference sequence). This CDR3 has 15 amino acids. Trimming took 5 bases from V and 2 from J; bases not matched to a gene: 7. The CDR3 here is CASSKPGQGTYEQYF. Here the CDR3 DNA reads TGTGCCAGCAGCAAACCGGGACAGGGAACCTACGAGCAGTACTTC.

DNA for the CDR3: TGTGCCAGCAGCGGGGGACAGTCTAACTATGGCTACACCTTC. This encodes CASSGGQSNYGYTF. The V and J genes are TRBV9 and TRBJ1-2, with TRBD1 matching over 7 bases. Germline V gene sequence: CDR1 SGDLS, CDR2 YYNGEE. V trimming: 3 bases; J trimming: 0 bases; junction bases outside the gene matches: 2. The CDR3 covers 14 residues.